The next 16 T cell receptor beta chains were all read from a single sample in a study of CD8+CD57+ T cells in acquired aplastic anemia. CDR3 and TCR beta VDJ profiling relied on genomic DNA as the template. MiXCR, applied by TCRdb to the reads, yields one record per CDR3 protein. The sample lists 150,000 to 200,000 distinct CDR3 sequences, 64% seen once, with just over 45% in the top ten. The specimen was sorted CD4+, CD8+, or CD8+CD57+ T cells (not recorded which) from PBMCs. Receptors were obtained from a human donor with severe aplastic anemia or a healthy control (not recorded which).

The rearrangement uses TRBV20-1 and TRBJ2-1; D is possibly TRBD2 (5 bases). The CDR3 loop spans 11 amino acids. The V gene lost 6 bases and the J gene lost 9 bases, with 12 bases spanning the gap. Looked up from germline, CDR1 is DFQATT and CDR2 is SNEGSKA (reference sequence). The CDR3 DNA follows: TGCAGTGCGACGGGGTATGGTGAGCAGTTCTTC. As protein: CSATGYGEQFF.

The rearrangement joins TRBV20-1 to TRBJ2-1; D may be TRBD1 or TRBD2 (5 bases each). The germline CDR1 and CDR2 sequences are DFQATT and SNEGSKA (reference sequence). Trimming removed 1 base from V and 3 bases from J, with 13 bases in between. CDR3 length: 15 residues. The DNA for the CDR3 is TGCAGTGCTAGAGTTATGGGGGACCTCTACAATGAGCAGTTCTTC. Its translation is CSARVMGDLYNEQFF.

CDR3 sequence reads: CASSLTGIQSELFF. The CDR3 DNA reads TGTGCCAGCAGCTTGACAGGGATCCAGTCGGAACTGTTTTTT. V usage is TRBV7-9 and J usage is TRBJ1-4; 7 bases line up with TRBD1. The germline CDR1 and CDR2 sequences are SEHNR and FQNEAQ (reference sequence). Losses at the gene ends were 3 bases for V and 12 bases for J; bases not matched to a gene: 10. The CDR3 contains 14 residues.

This clonotype has only a few counts. The rearrangement uses TRBV20-1 and TRBJ2-2; D gene unclear. The germline gives CDR1 DFQATT, CDR2 SNEGSKA (reference sequence). This CDR3 is built from 12 residues. Trimming removed 6 bases from V and 1 base from J, with 6 bases in between. Written as DNA, the CDR3 is TGCAGTGCGCAGGAGAACACCGGGGAGCTGTTTTTT. Translating gives CSAQENTGELFF.

V usage is TRBV20-1 and J usage is TRBJ2-5, with D possibly being TRBD1 (8 bases). The CDR3 runs to 15 residues. Trimming cost V 5 bases and J 5 bases, with 21 bases left between them. Germline CDR1 and CDR2: DFQATT and SNEGSKA (reference sequence). In DNA form, the CDR3 reads TGCAGTGCTTTCCTCCCTACAGGGGGGGGCGAGACCCAGTACTTC. Its protein product is CSAFLPTGGGETQYF.

The chain uses TRBV7-9 and TRBJ1-6; tentatively, D is TRBD1 (5 bases). The CDR3 is 14 residues long. Germline V gene data show CDR1 as SEHNR and CDR2 as FQNEAQ (reference sequence). V was clipped by 4 bases and J by 7 bases, with 11 bases between them. The CDR3, as DNA: TGTGCCAGCAGCTCCGGGACGGCAAATTCACCCCTCCACTTT. The encoded protein is CASSSGTANSPLHF.

CDR3 nucleotide sequence: TGTGCCAGCAGCCAAGCGGGCTCCTACGAGCAGTACTTC. Amino acid sequence: CASSQAGSYEQYF. The gene calls are TRBV14 and TRBJ2-7, with no clear D. Germline V CDR1 and CDR2: SGHDN, FVKESK. V shed 1 base and J shed 0 bases, with 4 bases lying between them. The CDR3 is 13 amino acids. The full variable domain, completed using reference TRBV14 and TRBJ2-7, is EAGVTQFPSHSVIEKGQTVTLRCDPISGHDNLYWYRRVMGKEIKFLLHFVKESKQDESGMPNNRFLAERTGGTYSTLKVQPAELEDSGVYFCASSQAGSYEQYFGPGTRLTVT.

The V call is TRBV9, the J call TRBJ2-7; no reliable D call. V lost 1 base and J 6 bases, leaving 5 bases between the germline ends. The V gene's germline CDR1 is SGDLS and CDR2 YYNGEE. The CDR3 length is 11 residues. CDR3 sequence: CASSVRAEQYF. CDR3 DNA: TGTGCCAGCAGCGTACGTGCCGAGCAGTACTTC.

The chain has TRBV10-3 and TRBJ2-3; D ambiguous. Trimming removed 7 bases at V and 1 base at J, with 9 bases between. CDR1 and CDR2 (germline): ENHRY, SYGVKD. This CDR3 is built from 13 residues. CDR3 in amino acids: CAINGAGTDTQYF. The CDR3 region has the DNA TGTGCCATCAACGGCGCGGGCACAGATACGCAGTATTTT.

This clonotype was recorded a few times. The CDR3 DNA reads as TGTGCCAGCAGCCTAGGGGAATTTCAGCCCCAGCATTTT. Residues: CASSLGEFQPQHF. V usage is TRBV7-9 and J usage is TRBJ1-5; D is possibly TRBD1 (5 bases). The germline gives CDR1 SEHNR, CDR2 FQNEAQ (reference sequence). The germline V and J ends were trimmed by 5 bases and 6 bases, with 11 bases remaining between them. The CDR3 is 13 amino acids.

V and J are TRBV11-2 and TRBJ2-7; TRBD2 aligns across 7 bases. This CDR3 region has 15 residues. V lost 1 base and J lost 0; bases outside the gene matches: 3. The germline gives CDR1 SGHAT, CDR2 FQNNGV. For the CDR3, the DNA is TGTGCCAGCAGCTTAGTCAGCGGGGCCTCCTACGAGCAGTACTTC. Its protein product is CASSLVSGASYEQYF.

V usage is TRBV2 and J usage is TRBJ2-5; D remains unclear. Germline V gene lookup returns CDR1 SNHLY and CDR2 FYNNEI. This CDR3 is built from 14 residues. V was shortened by 5 bases and J by 4 bases, with 14 bases between the two germline ends. CDR3 in DNA: TGTGCCAGCAGTTGGACCCCGATAAGAGAGACCCAGTACTTC. Protein sequence: CASSWTPIRETQYF.

The V call is TRBV12-3 or TRBV12-4, the J call TRBJ1-6, with TRBD1 as a possible D gene (5 bases). The CDR3 contains 14 residues. The V and J ends lost 7 bases and 14 bases respectively, with 21 bases between them. The CDR3: CASTPGAGEATLHF. In DNA form, the CDR3 reads TGTGCCAGCACTCCAGGAGCGGGGGAGGCGACCCTCCACTTT.

This sequence joins TRBV10-2 and TRBJ2-5, with D hard to call. The CDR3 is 13 amino acids. Germline loops: CDR1 WSHSY, CDR2 SAAADI. Deletions cut 4 bases from V and 3 bases from J, with 9 bases between. CDR3 bases: TGCGCCAGCAGTGGGCAAAGGGAAGAGACCCAGTACTTC. As protein: CASSGQREETQYF.

The table lists this clonotype with many counts. This chain connects TRBV7-3 to TRBJ2-5, with 9 bases matching TRBD2. J was trimmed by 4 bases and V by 5 bases; bases with no gene match: 17. The CDR3 is 18 amino acids. Germline V lookup: CDR1 SGHTA, CDR2 FQGTGA. As DNA, the CDR3 is TGTGCCAGCAGCCAAGGCGGTGCGCGGGGGGGCCTTCCAGAGACCCAGTACTTC. The encoded protein is CASSQGGARGGLPETQYF.

The chain couples TRBV7-9 to TRBJ2-1, with D hard to call. From germline, CDR1 is SEHNR and CDR2 FQNEAQ (reference sequence). The CDR3 spans 15 residues. Trimming left V 5 bases short and J 4 bases short, with 15 bases between. The CDR3 protein is CASSPDQLPYNEQFF. Written as DNA, the CDR3 is TGTGCCAGCAGCCCGGATCAACTTCCGTACAATGAGCAGTTCTTC.